This TCR beta chain was captured in a study of cytomegalovirus exposure and HLA in healthy donors listed by TCRdb under 2017. The study in broad terms: An earlier analysis of several hundred of the donors reported 250 to 350 Gb of sequence data and around 120 million unique TCR beta sequences obtained from about 180 million T cells. Roughly 290 gigabases of sequencing data and around 80 million unique TCR sequences made up an early release that covered nearly 650 HLA-typed donors. The genetic ancestry cluster associated with self-reported Caucasian donors included about four fifths of the 398 genotyped donors. The study aimed to test whether signatures of past pathogen exposure could be identified by cataloging public T cell receptors. Using immunosequencing, the study profiled T cell repertoires from 666 subjects and related those repertoires to cytomegalovirus serostatus. Besides the first cohort of under 700 subjects, a separate validation cohort made up of 120 different subjects was used. To predict cytomegalovirus infection status, the study combined high-throughput TCR immunosequencing, statistical association of individual TCRs with disease status, and machine learning. A later analysis re-examined previously published TCR beta repertoires from around 670 donors and added high-resolution HLA genotyping to investigate patterns of TCR occurrence. Rather than drawing on any new phenotypic data, the later analysis identified candidate immune exposures from TCR beta sequences and the way those sequences occurred across donors. In an earlier analysis of 500 to 650 of the donors, high-throughput TCR beta sequencing was used to judge whether each TCR beta V gene segment behaved as functional or pseudogenic. Donor age, sex, ethnicity and CMV serostatus were collected together with the repertoire data. A later genetic analysis used genome-wide SNP genotypes for about 65% of the 666 donors, treating that subset as a discovery cohort. Every discovery cohort repertoire had been produced on one sequencing platform. HLA typing covered class I and class II loci at four-digit resolution. Typing coverage differed by locus: A, B, C, DRB1 and DQB1 were typed in about 629-640 donors, DQA1 in about 560, DPA1 in over 600, and DPB1 in 472. Because of strong linkage in the cohort, four or five DR-DQ haplotypes were treated as single units for association and clustering. On average, roughly 250,000 unique TCR beta nucleotide sequences were sequenced per donor among 300 to 500 genotyped donors of the cohort, with roughly 20% of those sequences being non-productive.

This clone was seen once. Which antigen it targets is not known. Qualities for individual bases were not recorded, and no much larger clone is one base off. Study-level results and caveats: A further reported finding was that TCR beta sequences accurately predicted the HLA-A and HLA-B alleles for most subjects in the first cohort. Some IMGT-functional V segments, including TRBV6-2 and TRBV6-3, could not be distinguished by the 87-base-pair reads and were therefore excluded. The earlier analysis of 587 of the donors excluded 15 to 20 rarely observed V segments, including chromosome 9 orphons, because counts were too low. Several of the top co-occurrence clusters appeared to be linked to parvovirus B19, influenza, CMV and Epstein-Barr virus, according to a later analysis. In vitro tests confirmed that a few of the cytomegalovirus-associated TCR beta chains recognize cytomegalovirus antigens. In an earlier analysis of roughly 500 of the donors, most TCR beta V segments appeared in productive rearrangements about 90% or about 30% of the time, broadly matching IMGT annotations. The sequencing pipeline was judged likely to have produced a cluster of highly shared sequence variants as a technical artifact. Presence/absence analyses assumed roughly uniform sequencing depth across donors, an assumption that may not hold. A later genetic analysis associated a missense DCLRE1C variant with V-gene and J-gene trimming of TCR beta chains, and an independent cohort replicated the association. Most CMV-associated TCR beta chains appeared to be HLA-restricted in a later analysis, and the HLA associations seemed to be driven largely by CMV exposure. When HLA alleles, especially DR and DQ, strongly co-occurred, attributing TCR associations to individual alleles was difficult. A later analysis found that HLA-associated TCR beta chains were more clonally expanded and had lower generation probabilities than equally common non-associated chains. Because some donors lacked HLA typing at each locus, the association tests relied only on the typed subset. A later analysis associated about 16,000 TCR beta sequences with specific HLA alleles at a false discovery rate of 0.05. It was suggested by the authors that the approach could potentially be generalized to other disease states and immunological phenotypes. The study listed 164 TCR beta chains as associated with cytomegalovirus. In this cohort, only TCR beta chains were sequenced, and detectable features were limited by the absence of alpha or paired-chain data. CMV serostatus was the only immune exposure information available for the cohort. Cytomegalovirus status was reported to be diagnosed by the classifier with high specificity and sensitivity in both the original and validation cohorts. While some public TCRs were present in many individuals, most TCR sequences turned up only very rarely across donors. Linkage disequilibrium might explain the correlated functional status among segregating V segments, but an unknown experimental factor could not be excluded. Compared with the roughly 700-donor mean, donors in an Asian-associated ancestry cluster had fewer N-insertions in productive TCRs, according to a later genetic analysis. A later analysis found that TCR association rates varied across HLA loci, with DRB1 alleles showing the most associated TCRs and HLA-C alleles the fewest.

Library preparation was by the immunoSEQ multiplex PCR assay. For the multiplex PCR, a mixture combining 60 forward primers for TCR Vbeta segments and 13 reverse primers for TCR Jbeta segments was used. The CDR3 region of rearranged TCR beta genes was amplified from genomic DNA with a multiplex PCR assay. Amplified TCR beta libraries were sequenced as 87-base-pair reads on the Illumina HiSeq System. The paper's processing steps were these. In a later analysis, tens of millions of unique TCR beta chains were counted across the roughly 670 repertoires, and around 10 million of these chains were shared by at least two donors. Raw reads were error-corrected and collapsed into unique sequences by a nearest-neighbor algorithm in which closely related sequences were merged to remove PCR and sequencing errors. Alignment of CDR3 sequences to IMGT reference sequences was used to assign V, D and J gene segments. Each retained sequence needed at least a six-nucleotide match to both a V gene segment and a J gene segment. Rearrangements were classified as productive when the CDR3 lacked stop codons and remained in frame with V and J, and all other rearrangements were classified as non-productive. Following IMGT convention, CDR3 was defined as the stretch from the second conserved V-encoded cysteine up to the conserved J-encoded phenylalanine. The earlier analysis of some 600 of the donors excluded sequences that lacked an unambiguous match to a single V gene segment. An earlier analysis of a few hundred of the donors called V segments functional above 56.7% productive rearrangements and segregating when the between-donor standard deviation exceeded 5%. A statistical classification framework was built to diagnose cytomegalovirus status from the catalog of TCR beta chain sequences. V and J gene assignment, in a later analysis, came from comparing TCR nucleotide sequences with IMGT/GENE-DB human TR gene sequences. In a later analysis, CDR3 sequences and most-parsimonious VDJ recombination scenarios were assigned using the TCRdist pipeline. In a later analysis, each TCR beta chain was defined by its CDR3 amino acid sequence together with its V-gene family, and reads lacking a unique V-gene family were excluded. To address suspected cross-contamination and a sequencing artifact, a later analysis removed 592 highly shared, low-generation-probability nucleotide sequences. A later analysis calculated a clonal expansion index for each public chain from normalized within-repertoire ranks of inferred template counts. In a later analysis, generation probabilities were computed using a VDJ recombination model fitted to out-of-frame rearrangements, and the results were checked against IGoR. In a later analysis, hypergeometric tests were used to score TCR-TCR, TCR-HLA and TCR-CMV co-occurrence, with a repertoire-size bias correction applied to TCR pairs. To estimate false discovery rates, a later analysis permuted the HLA or CMV assignments 20 times. In a later analysis, co-occurring TCRs were grouped using DBSCAN, with TCRdist sequence similarity added in when clustering inside HLA-allele-positive subsets. Repertoires with fewer than 30,000 or more than 120,000 public chains were left out of co-occurrence clustering, as were about five repertoires with anomalous nucleotide sharing. TCRdb holds this immuneACCESS table with in-frame rearrangements only. Some clones are missing; in checked studies, unresolved V genes explain under half, and the rest has no known cause. V, J and clone size are those of that table, while D and trimming were read from the DNA. In this sample the table shows fewer than 120,000 clones, 76% of which occur a single time. About an eighth of the sample is in the top ten clones.

The cohort comprised around 690 healthy bone marrow donors. All cohort members were sampled while nominally healthy, although unrecorded immune exposures were likely present. The donor tested CMV seropositive and was one of the 289 seropositive cohort members. Each donor provided a peripheral blood sample, and peripheral blood mononuclear cells were used for TCR beta sequencing. Genomic DNA extraction from the blood cell samples was performed with the Qiagen DNeasy Blood Extraction Kit. V loses 4 bases at its end and J loses 3 bases; junction bases beyond the gene matches: 3. The CDR3 has 15 amino acids, counting the end cysteine and phenylalanine. Only the CDR3 portion is preserved as DNA: 45 bases, with reading frame beginning at the first base. CDR1 and CDR2, looked up from the germline V gene, are SGDLS and YYNGEE.

The chain joins TRBV9 to TRBJ1-3; 11 junctional bases match TRBD1. Sample: PBMCs. The receptor was isolated from a man aged 25 to 40 in good health and CMV-seropositive. The CDR3 protein is CASSKGQGVGNTIYF. The DNA sequence reads TGTGCCAGCAGCAAGGGACAGGGGGTTGGAAACACCATATATTTT.